The clone carrying this T cell receptor beta chain was found once. The sample is drawn from a study of blood T cell repertoires in COVID-19. For the study at large: Sample material is recorded as cDNA or gDNA derived from T cells, B-cell-depleted T cells, or PBMCs.

This CDR3 contains 15 residues. V lost 6 bases to trimming and J lost 3 bases, with 18 bases between them. TCRdb's copy holds only in-frame clones and misses some; the assay was immunoSEQ multiplex PCR. The sample lists over 100,000 clones; over 75% were seen once. Sequencing was performed on peripheral blood. The sequence derives from a human donor in a cohort sampled during active COVID-19. The chain combines TRBV23-1 with TRBJ2-7, with D possibly matching TRBD1 (6 bases). TRBV23-1 is an ORF for which the function is uncertain. This chain's CDR3 is CASSPRRGTLYEQYF. CDR3 sequence (DNA): TGCGCCAGCAGCCCTCGTAGAGGGACACTCTACGAGCAGTACTTC.